Listed here are 20 T cell receptor beta chains from one sample, sequenced in a study of identical twins. TCRdb reprocessed the 5' RACE reads via MiXCR and lists one record per CDR3 protein. The table shows hundreds of thousands of distinct CDR3 sequences, with around 12% occurring only once. These data are also associated with another study on yellow fever vaccine responses in identical twins.

Sequencing was carried out using PBMCs. The source of these receptors is a woman under 30 in good health.

This chain uses TRBV6-1 with TRBJ2-1; 8 bases line up with TRBD2. The germline V gene encodes CDR1 MNHNS and CDR2 SASEGT. This CDR3 contains 17 residues. Trimming at V came to 5 bases and at J to 6 bases, leaving 15 bases not matched to a gene. The CDR3 DNA reads as TGTGCCAGCAGTCGACCTCATAAAAACGGGGGGGGCAATGAGCAGTTCTTC. Encoded protein: CASSRPHKNGGGNEQFF.

This chain links TRBV14 with TRBJ2-2; 9 bases match TRBD2. This CDR3 contains 15 residues. V trimming: 3 bases; J trimming: 6 bases; junction bases outside the gene matches: 5. CDR1 SGHDN and CDR2 FVKESK come from the germline V gene. The CDR3 DNA sequence: TGTGCCAGCAGCCACATTAAGCGGGAGGCCGGGGAGCTGTTTTTT. It is translated as CASSHIKREAGELFF.

The chain carries TRBV27 and TRBJ2-2, with D hard to call. This CDR3 comprises 13 residues. Germline V lookup: CDR1 MNHEY, CDR2 SMNVEV (reference sequence). Trimming removed 2 bases at V and 7 bases at J, with 8 bases between. CDR3 region: CASSLRASGELFF. CDR3 nucleotide sequence: TGTGCCAGCAGTTTAAGGGCCAGCGGGGAGCTGTTTTTT.

Remarks on this clonotype: Given a much more abundant clone one base away, this may be a read error. V gene TRBV25-1 combines with J gene TRBJ2-2; no firm D call. The germline V gene has CDR1 MGHDK and CDR2 SYGVNS. The CDR3 extends over 14 amino acids. The CDR3 DNA follows: TGTGCCAGCAGTGAATATGGGAACACCAGGGAGCTGTTTTTT. This sequence encodes CASSEYGNTRELFF.

This clonotype showed up just a few times. The V and J genes are TRBV6-1 and TRBJ2-7, with 7 bases that match TRBD2. CDR3 length: 14 residues. Germline assignment: CDR1 MNHNS and CDR2 SASEGT. V was clipped by 6 bases and J by 5 bases; unmatched bases: 10. This CDR3 reads CASSWTSVGHEQYV. The CDR3 coding sequence is TGTGCCAGCAGCTGGACTAGTGTTGGCCACGAGCAGTACGTC.

The chain joins TRBV12-3 or TRBV12-4 to TRBJ2-1, with a possible D match to TRBD2 (5 bases). There are 18 residues in the CDR3. Trimming removed 5 bases from V and 7 bases from J, with 27 bases in between. CDR3 amino acids: CASSPVYWEWMSDNEQFF. CDR3 in DNA: TGTGCCAGCAGTCCTGTGTATTGGGAGTGGATGTCAGATAATGAGCAGTTCTTC.

This clonotype has just a few counts. The chain joins TRBV29-1 to TRBJ2-1; D may be TRBD2 (5 bases). From germline, CDR1 is SQVTM and CDR2 ANQGSEA. The CDR3 has 14 amino acids. The V and J ends lost 3 bases and 0 bases respectively, with 9 bases between them. CDR3 region: CSVEKRNSYNEQFF. The CDR3 bases are TGCAGCGTTGAGAAGCGGAACTCCTACAATGAGCAGTTCTTC.

This clonotype was recorded many times. The chain links TRBV29-1 to TRBJ2-7, with D possibly being TRBD1 (6 bases). The CDR3 extends over 12 amino acids. Trimming cost V 7 bases and J 2 bases, with 12 bases left between them. CDR1 is SQVTM, CDR2 ANQGSEA, per germline. CDR3: CSAGQIPYEQYF. In nucleotides, the CDR3 is TGCAGCGCCGGACAGATACCCTACGAGCAGTACTTC.

This chain joins TRBV20-1 and TRBJ2-7; 8 positions match TRBD1. The trim removed 1 base at V and 2 bases at J, leaving 4 bases unmatched. The CDR3 is made up of 14 amino acids. Germline assignment: CDR1 DFQATT and CDR2 SNEGSKA (reference sequence). The CDR3 DNA reads as TGCAGTGCTAGAGCAGGACAGGGCCCCTACGAGCAGTACGTC. This codes for CSARAGQGPYEQYV.

This clonotype occurred many times. This sequence joins TRBV12-3 or TRBV12-4 and TRBJ2-7; 7 bases align to TRBD1. The CDR3 is 13 amino acids. J was trimmed by 4 bases and V by 3 bases; bases with no gene match: 3. This chain's CDR3 is CASSLGQIYEQYF. CDR3 coding DNA: TGTGCCAGCAGTTTGGGACAGATATACGAGCAGTACTTC.

This clonotype occurred a few times. This chain joins TRBV11-1 and TRBJ2-3, with D possibly matching TRBD2 (6 bases). V was shortened by 3 bases and J by 4 bases, with 11 bases between the two germline ends. The CDR3 is made up of 14 amino acids. In germline, CDR1 is SGHAT, CDR2 FQDESV (reference sequence). The CDR3: CASSFPGVADTQYF. CDR3 nucleotide sequence: TGTGCCAGCAGCTTTCCGGGGGTTGCAGATACGCAGTATTTT.

CDR3 coding DNA: TGCAGTGCTAGATCACAGGGAGACCACACAGATACGCAGTATTTT. The encoded protein is CSARSQGDHTDTQYF. The chain combines TRBV20-1 with TRBJ2-3; tentative D call: TRBD1 (6 bases). The V gene lost 2 bases and the J gene lost 2 bases, with 14 bases spanning the gap. The germline CDR1 and CDR2 sequences are DFQATT and SNEGSKA (reference sequence). This CDR3 is 15 amino acids long.

This rearrangement joins TRBV11-3 to TRBJ2-7; 9 nucleotides line up with TRBD2. The CDR3 sequence is 15 residues long. Unmatched junction bases numbered 7, after V lost 5 bases and J lost 2 bases. Per the germline V gene, CDR1 is SGHNT and CDR2 is YENEEA. The CDR3 region is CASSPATSGPYEQYF. The CDR3 bases are TGTGCCAGCAGCCCCGCGACTAGCGGCCCCTACGAGCAGTACTTC.

This clonotype was recorded a few times. The chain recombines TRBV7-2 with TRBJ1-6, with D possibly matching TRBD1 (6 bases). Trimming removed 5 bases from V and 8 bases from J, with 16 bases in between. The germline V gene encodes CDR1 SGHTA and CDR2 FQGNSA. The CDR3 contains 15 residues. Here the CDR3 reads CASSVDRFRDSPLHF. CDR3 DNA: TGTGCCAGCAGCGTAGACAGGTTTCGAGATTCACCCCTCCACTTT.

This clonotype has ten or more counts. This chain joins TRBV5-1 and TRBJ2-1; the match to TRBD1 covers 8 bases. The CDR3 has 15 residues. Germline V CDR1 and CDR2: SGHRS, YFSETQ. Trimming took 3 bases from V and 7 from J; bases not matched to a gene: 9. In DNA, the CDR3 is TGCGCCAGCAGCTCCTATAGACAGGGGTGGAATGAGCAGTTCTTC. This codes for CASSSYRQGWNEQFF.

The table lists this clonotype with a few counts. This chain joins TRBV11-2 and TRBJ2-4; 8 bases are shared with TRBD1. This CDR3 is 18 amino acids long. Germline CDR1 reads SGHAT; CDR2 reads FQNNGV. V gave up 2 bases and J gave up 7 bases; unmatched junction bases: 16. CDR3 amino acids: CASSLTGQGASRRNIQYF. The CDR3 coding sequence is TGTGCCAGCAGCTTAACAGGGCAGGGGGCGTCAAGAAGGAACATTCAGTACTTC.

The rearrangement uses TRBV20-1 and TRBJ2-3; D is uncertain. This CDR3 has 14 amino acids. V was trimmed by 0 bases and J by 3 bases, leaving 10 bases between them. In germline, CDR1 is DFQATT, CDR2 SNEGSKA (reference sequence). In DNA, the CDR3 is TGCAGTGCTAGAGATCGTCCAGCGACAGATACGCAGTATTTT. It codes for CSARDRPATDTQYF.

This clonotype has a handful of counts. The chain combines TRBV20-1 with TRBJ2-1; 9 bases are shared with TRBD2. Germline CDR1 and CDR2: DFQATT and SNEGSKA (reference sequence). The CDR3 covers 14 residues. V gave up 3 bases and J gave up 8 bases; unmatched junction bases: 8. CDR3 amino acids: CSARFAGGVDEQFF. The CDR3 nucleotides are TGCAGTGCTAGGTTCGCGGGAGGGGTAGATGAGCAGTTCTTC.

Regarding this clonotype: A single base separates this from a much larger clone, so it may be a read error. This chain links TRBV5-1 with TRBJ2-7, with D uncertain. This CDR3 contains 13 residues. Germline CDR1 SGHRS, CDR2 YFSETQ. The CDR3 sequence: CTSSLGVSYEQYV. CDR3 DNA sequence: TGCACCAGCAGCTTGGGTGTGTCCTACGAGCAGTACGTC.

This clonotype was recorded many times. The CDR3 DNA reads as TGTGCCAGCAGTGGACAGTTACAAGAGACCCAGTACTTC. Amino acid sequence: CASSGQLQETQYF. This chain joins TRBV12-3 or TRBV12-4 and TRBJ2-5; TRBD1 might be the D (6 bases). CDR3 length: 13 residues. V was pared by 5 bases and J by 2 bases, with 9 bases between.